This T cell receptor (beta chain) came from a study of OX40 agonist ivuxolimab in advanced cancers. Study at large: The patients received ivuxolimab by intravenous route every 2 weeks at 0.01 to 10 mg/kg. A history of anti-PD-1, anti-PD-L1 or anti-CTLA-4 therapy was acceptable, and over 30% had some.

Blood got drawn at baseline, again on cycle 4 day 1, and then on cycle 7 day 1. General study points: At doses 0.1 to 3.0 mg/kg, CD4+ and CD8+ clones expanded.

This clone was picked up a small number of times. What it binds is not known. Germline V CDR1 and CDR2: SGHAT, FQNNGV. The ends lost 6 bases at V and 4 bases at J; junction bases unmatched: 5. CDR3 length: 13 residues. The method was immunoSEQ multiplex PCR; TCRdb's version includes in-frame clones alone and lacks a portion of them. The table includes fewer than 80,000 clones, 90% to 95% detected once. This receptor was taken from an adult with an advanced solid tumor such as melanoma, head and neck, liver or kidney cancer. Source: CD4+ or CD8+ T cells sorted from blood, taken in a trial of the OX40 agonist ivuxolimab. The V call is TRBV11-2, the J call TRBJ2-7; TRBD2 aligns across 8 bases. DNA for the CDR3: TGTGCCAGCAGAAGCGGGAGCACGTACGAGCAGTACTTC. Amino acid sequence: CASRSGSTYEQYF. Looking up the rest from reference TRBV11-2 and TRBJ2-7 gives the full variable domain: EAGVAQSPRYKIIEKRQSVAFWCNPISGHATLYWYQQILGQGPKLLIQFQNNGVVDDSQLPKDRFSAERLKGVDSTLKIQPAKLEDSAVYLCASRSGSTYEQYFGPGTRLTVT.